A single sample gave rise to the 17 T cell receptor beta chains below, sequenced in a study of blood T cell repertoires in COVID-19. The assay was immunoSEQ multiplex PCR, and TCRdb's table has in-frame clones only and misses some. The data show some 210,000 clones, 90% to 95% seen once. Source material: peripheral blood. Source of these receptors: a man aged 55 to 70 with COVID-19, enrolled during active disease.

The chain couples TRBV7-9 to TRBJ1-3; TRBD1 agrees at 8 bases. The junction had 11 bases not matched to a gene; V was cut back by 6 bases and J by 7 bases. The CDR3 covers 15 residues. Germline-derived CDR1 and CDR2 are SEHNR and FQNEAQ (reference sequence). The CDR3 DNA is TGTGCCAGCAGGCCCAACCAGGGGGCAAGGAACACCATATATTTT. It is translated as CASRPNQGARNTIYF.

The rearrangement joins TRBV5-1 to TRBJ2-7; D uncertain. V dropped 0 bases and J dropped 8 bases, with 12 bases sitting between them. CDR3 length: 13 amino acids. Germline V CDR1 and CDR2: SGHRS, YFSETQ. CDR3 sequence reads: CASSLESARKQYF. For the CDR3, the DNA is TGCGCCAGCAGCTTGGAAAGTGCGAGAAAGCAGTACTTC.

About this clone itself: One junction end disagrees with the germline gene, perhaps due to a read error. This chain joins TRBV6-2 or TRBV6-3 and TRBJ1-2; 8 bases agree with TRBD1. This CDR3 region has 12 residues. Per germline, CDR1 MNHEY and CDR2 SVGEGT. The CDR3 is CASSYSTGADAF. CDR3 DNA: TGTGCCAGCAGTTACTCGACAGGGGCCGACGCCTTC.

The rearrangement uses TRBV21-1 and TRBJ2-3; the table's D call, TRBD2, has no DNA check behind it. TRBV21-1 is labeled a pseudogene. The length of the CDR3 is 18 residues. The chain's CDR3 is CASSKALRLAGEGDTQYF. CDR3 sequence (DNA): TGTGCCAGCAGCAAAGCTTTGCGACTAGCGGGAGAAGGAGATACGCAGTATTTT.

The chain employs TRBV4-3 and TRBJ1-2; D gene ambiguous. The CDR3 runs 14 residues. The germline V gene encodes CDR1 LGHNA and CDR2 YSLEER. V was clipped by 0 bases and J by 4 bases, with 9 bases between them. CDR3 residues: CASSQDWAGYGYTF. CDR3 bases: TGCGCCAGCAGCCAAGATTGGGCGGGCTATGGCTACACCTTC.

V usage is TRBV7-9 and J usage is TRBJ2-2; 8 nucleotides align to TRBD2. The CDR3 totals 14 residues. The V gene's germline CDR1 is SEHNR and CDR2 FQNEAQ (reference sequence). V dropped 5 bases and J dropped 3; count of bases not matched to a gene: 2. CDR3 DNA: TGTGCCAGCAGCCAGGGACTAGACACCGGGGAGCTGTTTTTT. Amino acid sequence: CASSQGLDTGELFF.

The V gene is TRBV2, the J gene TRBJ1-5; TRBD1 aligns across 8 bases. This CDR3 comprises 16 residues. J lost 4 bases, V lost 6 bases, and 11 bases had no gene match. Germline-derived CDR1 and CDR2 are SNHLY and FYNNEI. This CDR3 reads CASRSPANRGNQPQHF. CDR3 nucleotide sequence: TGTGCCAGCAGATCCCCCGCTAACAGGGGGAATCAGCCCCAGCATTTT.

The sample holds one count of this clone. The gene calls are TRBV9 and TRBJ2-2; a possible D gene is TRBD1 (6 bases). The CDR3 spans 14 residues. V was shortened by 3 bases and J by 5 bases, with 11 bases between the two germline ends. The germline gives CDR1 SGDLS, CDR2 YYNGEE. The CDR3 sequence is CASSGVQGTGELFF. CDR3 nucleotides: TGTGCCAGCAGCGGCGTACAGGGAACCGGGGAGCTGTTTTTT. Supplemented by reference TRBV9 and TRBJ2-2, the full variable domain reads DSGVTQTPKHLITATGQRVTLRCSPRSGDLSVYWYQQSLDQGLQFLIQYYNGEERAKGNILERFSAQQFPDLHSELNLSSLELGDSALYFCASSGVQGTGELFFGEGSRLTVL.

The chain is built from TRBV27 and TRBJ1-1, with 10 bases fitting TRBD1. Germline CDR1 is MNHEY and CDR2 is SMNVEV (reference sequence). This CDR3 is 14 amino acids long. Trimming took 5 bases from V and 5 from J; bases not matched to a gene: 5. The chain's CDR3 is CASSMGQGRTEAFF. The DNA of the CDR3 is TGTGCCAGCAGTATGGGACAGGGGAGGACTGAAGCTTTCTTT.

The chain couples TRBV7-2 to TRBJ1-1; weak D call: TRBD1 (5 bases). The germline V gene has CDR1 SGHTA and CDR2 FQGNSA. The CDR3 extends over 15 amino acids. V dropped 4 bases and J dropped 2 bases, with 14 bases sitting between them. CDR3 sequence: CASSSWRGGNTEAFF. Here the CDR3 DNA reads TGTGCCAGCAGCTCCTGGCGGGGGGGTAACACTGAAGCTTTCTTT. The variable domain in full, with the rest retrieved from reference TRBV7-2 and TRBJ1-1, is GAGVSQSPSNKVTEKGKDVELRCDPISGHTALYWYRQSLGQGLEFLIYFQGNSAPDKSGLPSDRFSAERTGGSVSTLTIQRTQQEDSAVYLCASSSWRGGNTEAFFGQGTRLTVV.

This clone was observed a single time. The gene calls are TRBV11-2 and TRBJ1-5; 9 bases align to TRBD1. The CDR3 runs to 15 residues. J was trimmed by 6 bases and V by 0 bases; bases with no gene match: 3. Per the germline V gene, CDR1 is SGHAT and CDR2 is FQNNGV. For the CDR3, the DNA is TGTGCCAGCAGCTTAGATAGGACAGGGGCTCAGCCCCAGCATTTT. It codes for CASSLDRTGAQPQHF. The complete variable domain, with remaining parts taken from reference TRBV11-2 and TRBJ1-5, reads EAGVAQSPRYKIIEKRQSVAFWCNPISGHATLYWYQQILGQGPKLLIQFQNNGVVDDSQLPKDRFSAERLKGVDSTLKIQPAKLEDSAVYLCASSLDRTGAQPQHFGDGTRLSIL.

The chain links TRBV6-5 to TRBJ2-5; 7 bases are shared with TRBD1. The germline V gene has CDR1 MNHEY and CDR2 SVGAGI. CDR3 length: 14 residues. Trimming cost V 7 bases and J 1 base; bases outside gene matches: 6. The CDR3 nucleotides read TGTGCCAGCAAAAGAGGGGGCCCCCAAGAGACCCAGTACTTC. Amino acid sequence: CASKRGGPQETQYF.

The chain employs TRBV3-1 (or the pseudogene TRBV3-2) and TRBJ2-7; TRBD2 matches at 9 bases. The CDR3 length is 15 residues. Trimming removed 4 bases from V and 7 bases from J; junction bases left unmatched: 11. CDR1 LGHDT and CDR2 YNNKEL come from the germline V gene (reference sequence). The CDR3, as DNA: TGTGCCAGCAGCCCCCCTGGGCGGGGGGGAAGGGAGCAGTACTTC. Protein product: CASSPPGRGGREQYF.

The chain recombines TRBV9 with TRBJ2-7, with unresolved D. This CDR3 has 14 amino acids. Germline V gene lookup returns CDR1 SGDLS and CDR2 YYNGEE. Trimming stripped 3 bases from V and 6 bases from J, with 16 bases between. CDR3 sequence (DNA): TGTGCCAGCAGCGAGACCCCCTCTTGGAGCGAGCAGTACTTC. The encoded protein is CASSETPSWSEQYF.

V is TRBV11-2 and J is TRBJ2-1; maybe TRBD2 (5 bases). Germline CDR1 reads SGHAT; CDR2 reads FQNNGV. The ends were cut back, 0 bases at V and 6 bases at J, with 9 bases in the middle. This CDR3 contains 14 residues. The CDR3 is CASSLEVSANEQFF. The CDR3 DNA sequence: TGTGCCAGCAGCTTAGAGGTTAGCGCCAATGAGCAGTTCTTC.

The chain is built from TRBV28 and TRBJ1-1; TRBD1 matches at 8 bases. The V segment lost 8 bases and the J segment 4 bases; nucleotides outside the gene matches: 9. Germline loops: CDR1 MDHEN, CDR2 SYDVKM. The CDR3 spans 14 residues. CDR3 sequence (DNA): TGTGCCAGCGGACAGGGTGGGCTAATCACTGAAGCTTTCTTT. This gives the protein CASGQGGLITEAFF.

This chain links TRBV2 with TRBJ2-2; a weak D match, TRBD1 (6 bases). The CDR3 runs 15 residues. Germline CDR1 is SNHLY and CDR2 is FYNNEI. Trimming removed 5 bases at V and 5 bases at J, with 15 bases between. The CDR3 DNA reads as TGTGCCAGCAGTAATGGGGGCGCGGGTACCGGGGAGCTGTTTTTT. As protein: CASSNGGAGTGELFF.